This TCR beta chain originates from a study of shared clonotypes between healthy human individuals. Data came from immunoSEQ multiplex PCR; TCRdb stores just in-frame clones and leaves some out. Here the sample spans some 2,500,000 clones, 90% to 95% being singletons. This TCR was sampled from a man in his late teens or twenties in good health. Some clones in this sample may be carry-over from other donors' samples. The source material was naive CD4+ T cells from PBMCs. Regarding subset: CD45RA+ positively selected.

The CDR3 DNA reads as TGCGCCAGCAGCCGCTCACAGGGGTGGAATGAGCAGTTCTTC. Amino acids: CASSRSQGWNEQFF. The chain links TRBV4-1 to TRBJ2-1; 7 bases line up with TRBD1. The length of the CDR3 is 14 residues. Germline trimming cut 4 bases from V and 7 bases from J; bases unmatched to any gene: 7. Germline CDR1 MGHRA, CDR2 YSYEKL.